This T cell receptor (beta chain) originates from a study of T cell responses to AZD1222 COVID-19 vaccine. Regarding this clone: The antigen remains undetermined.

Libraries were prepared by immunoSEQ multiplex PCR; TCRdb keeps only in-frame clonotypes and omits some of them. The sample contains 130,000 to 150,000 clones, around 91% of which appear only once. Study outcomes and limitations: Females made up more of the donors, who were largely white British, and clonal diversity may have come out too low. Researchers took repertoire samples only after the peak T cell response had come.

Germline CDR1 LGHDT, CDR2 YNNKEL (reference sequence). The CDR3 has 19 amino acids. The ends lost 1 base at V and 0 bases at J; junction bases unmatched: 13. The rearrangement joins TRBV3-1 (or the pseudogene TRBV3-2) to TRBJ1-1; TRBD1 agrees at 8 bases. This receptor was obtained from an adult in good health. Sequenced material: peripheral blood, taken on day 0 of AZD1222 vaccination. The CDR3 reads CASSQGMVGTGFMNTEAFF. CDR3 DNA sequence: TGTGCCAGCAGCCAAGGGATGGTCGGGACAGGCTTTATGAACACTGAAGCTTTCTTT.